Listed below are T cell receptor beta chains from one sample, sequenced in a study of blood T cell repertoires in COVID-19. Assay: immunoSEQ multiplex PCR; the TCRdb copy retains only in-frame clones and omits some. The repertoire holds about 240,000 clones, with around 87% as singletons. The specimen was peripheral blood. These receptors were obtained from a woman aged 25 to 45 who had recovered from COVID-19. Both conserved end residues are part of each CDR3. The order of the fields is D gene, V gene, J gene, clone size, CDR3 protein, CDR3 DNA. A D gene is named only where the DNA matches it firmly. Only some rows state a clone size, as once, few, many or a class for expanded clones.

D: TRBD1; V: TRBV3-1/TRBV3-2; J: TRBJ1-5; size: NA; CDR3: CASSQADRGSGQPQHF; DNA: TGTGCCAGCAGCCAGGCCGACAGGGGGTCAGGTCAGCCCCAGCATTTT
D: NA; V: TRBV7-9; J: TRBJ1-1; size: NA; CDR3: CASSTGQVEAFF; DNA: TGTGCCAGCAGCACTGGACAAGTCGAAGCTTTCTTT
D: NA; V: TRBV9; J: TRBJ2-1; size: NA; CDR3: CASSVLGGLYNEQFF; DNA: TGTGCCAGCAGCGTCTTAGGGGGTCTCTACAATGAGCAGTTCTTC
D: NA; V: TRBV3-1/TRBV3-2; J: TRBJ1-1; size: NA; CDR3: CASSLPYTEAFF; DNA: TGTGCCAGCAGCCTTCCGTACACTGAAGCTTTCTTT
D: TRBD2; V: TRBV3-1/TRBV3-2; J: TRBJ2-2; size: once; CDR3: CASFPAGDSGGHLNTGELFF; DNA: TGTGCCAGCTTTCCGGCGGGGGATAGCGGGGGCCACCTGAACACCGGGGAGCTGTTTTTT
D: TRBD1; V: TRBV10-3; J: TRBJ1-2; size: NA; CDR3: CAISRTGGGYTF; DNA: TGTGCCATCAGCCGGACAGGGGGAGGCTACACCTTC
D: TRBD1; V: TRBV14; J: TRBJ2-1; size: NA; CDR3: CASSSWGLGGIREQFF; DNA: TGTGCCAGCAGCTCCTGGGGCTTAGGGGGCATACGGGAGCAGTTCTTC
D: NA; V: TRBV7-2; J: TRBJ1-4; size: once; CDR3: CASSYVGRGGYEKLFF; DNA: TGTGCCAGCAGCTACGTCGGGAGGGGTGGATATGAAAAACTGTTTTTT
D: TRBD1; V: TRBV20-1; J: TRBJ2-1; size: NA; CDR3: CSASRFRWGVWGTGSTFGYNEQFF; DNA: TGCAGTGCTAGTAGATTTAGGTGGGGTGTTTGGGGGACAGGGTCTACTTTCGGCTACAATGAGCAGTTCTTC
D: TRBD1; V: TRBV27; J: TRBJ2-7; size: NA; CDR3: CASSSGQGTYEQYF; DNA: TGTGCCAGCAGTTCCGGACAGGGCACCTACGAGCAGTACTTC
D: NA; V: TRBV13; J: TRBJ2-7; size: NA; CDR3: CASSYPTGGLYEQYF; DNA: TGTGCCAGCAGCTACCCTACCGGCGGACTCTACGAGCAGTACTTC
D: NA; V: TRBV7-9; J: TRBJ1-1; size: NA; CDR3: CASSIPTQDTEAFF; DNA: TGTGCCAGCAGCATACCGACCCAGGACACTGAAGCTTTCTTT
D: TRBD1; V: TRBV10-1; J: TRBJ1-5; size: once; CDR3: CASSGTGGEYQPQHF; DNA: TGCGCCAGTTCCGGGACAGGGGGCGAGTATCAGCCCCAGCATTTT
D: TRBD1; V: TRBV27; J: TRBJ1-6; size: NA; CDR3: CASSFPPGTGSPLHF; DNA: TGTGCCAGCAGTTTTCCTCCCGGGACAGGGTCACCCCTCCACTTT
D: NA; V: TRBV6-1; J: TRBJ2-3; size: NA; CDR3: CASSEARSADTQYF; DNA: TGTGCCAGCAGTGAAGCGCGAAGCGCAGATACGCAGTATTTT
D: NA; V: TRBV5-1; J: TRBJ2-5; size: NA; CDR3: CASSTGYQETQYF; DNA: TGCGCCAGCAGTACAGGGTACCAAGAGACCCAGTACTTC
D: NA; V: TRBV12-3/TRBV12-4; J: TRBJ2-7; size: NA; CDR3: CASSFPGTYEQYF; DNA: TGTGCCAGCAGTTTTCCGGGGACCTACGAGCAGTACTTC
D: TRBD2; V: TRBV5-1; J: TRBJ2-5; size: NA; CDR3: CASSSQGLAGPETQYF; DNA: TGCGCCAGCAGCTCCCAGGGACTAGCGGGCCCTGAGACCCAGTACTTC
D: NA; V: TRBV12-3/TRBV12-4; J: TRBJ2-7; size: NA; CDR3: CASSLGGHYEQYF; DNA: TGTGCCAGCAGTTTAGGGGGACACTACGAGCAGTACTTC
D: NA; V: TRBV7-9; J: TRBJ2-7; size: NA; CDR3: CASSLVSDTTYEQYF; DNA: TGTGCCAGCAGCTTAGTGTCGGACACCACCTACGAGCAGTACTTC
D: TRBD1; V: TRBV2; J: TRBJ2-1; size: NA; CDR3: CASKRTGDGEQFF; DNA: TGTGCCAGCAAAAGGACAGGGGATGGGGAGCAGTTCTTC
D: NA; V: TRBV19; J: TRBJ1-5; size: NA; CDR3: CASSIGTSPGGSNQPQHF; DNA: TGTGCCAGTAGTATAGGGACAAGCCCCGGTGGGAGCAATCAGCCCCAGCATTTT
D: TRBD1; V: TRBV5-4; J: TRBJ2-2; size: NA; CDR3: CASSRDSTGELFF; DNA: TGTGCCAGCAGCCGGGACAGCACCGGGGAGCTGTTTTTT
D: NA; V: TRBV30; J: TRBJ2-5; size: NA; CDR3: CACGGSQETQYF; DNA: TGTGCCTGTGGCGGCAGTCAAGAGACCCAGTACTTC
D: TRBD1; V: TRBV2; J: TRBJ1-1; size: NA; CDR3: CASSAQGATEAFF; DNA: TGTGCCAGCAGTGCCCAGGGGGCGACTGAAGCTTTCTTT
D: NA; V: TRBV20-1; J: TRBJ2-5; size: NA; CDR3: CGTRFQETQYF; DNA: TGCGGGACTCGGTTTCAAGAGACCCAGTACTTC
D: TRBD2; V: TRBV9; J: TRBJ2-2; size: NA; CDR3: CASSVGSGGVTGELFF; DNA: TGTGCCAGCAGCGTAGGTAGCGGGGGTGTCACCGGGGAGCTGTTTTTT
D: TRBD1; V: TRBV13; J: TRBJ2-7; size: NA; CDR3: CASSSGQGAGEQYF; DNA: TGTGCCAGCAGCTCCGGACAGGGGGCCGGCGAGCAGTACTTC
D: TRBD1; V: TRBV2; J: TRBJ1-4; size: NA; CDR3: CASSRDRGPNEKLFF; DNA: TGTGCCAGCAGTCGGGACAGGGGCCCTAATGAAAAACTGTTTTTT
D: TRBD2; V: TRBV27; J: TRBJ2-3; size: NA; CDR3: CASKLLAGGHTDTQYF; DNA: TGTGCCAGCAAGCTACTAGCGGGGGGGCACACAGATACGCAGTATTTT
D: TRBD2; V: TRBV13; J: TRBJ2-5; size: NA; CDR3: CASSFSGGLETQYF; DNA: TGTGCCAGCAGCTTTAGCGGGGGGCTGGAGACCCAGTACTTC
D: TRBD1; V: TRBV28; J: TRBJ2-7; size: NA; CDR3: CASRSPGQGVNEQYF; DNA: TGTGCCAGCCGATCTCCGGGACAGGGGGTCAACGAGCAGTACTTC
D: NA; V: TRBV7-7; J: TRBJ2-2; size: NA; CDR3: CASSLDGGNTGELFF; DNA: TGTGCCAGCAGCTTGGACGGGGGTAACACCGGGGAGCTGTTTTTT
D: NA; V: TRBV18; J: TRBJ1-1; size: NA; CDR3: CASSPRAGVNTEAFF; DNA: TGTGCCAGCTCACCACGGGCAGGGGTGAACACTGAAGCTTTCTTT
D: TRBD2; V: TRBV9; J: TRBJ2-2; size: once; CDR3: CASSARGGGTGELFF; DNA: TGTGCCAGCAGCGCCCGGGGGGGCGGGACCGGGGAGCTGTTTTTT
D: TRBD1; V: TRBV15; J: TRBJ1-2; size: NA; CDR3: CATTKQGAGGYTF; DNA: TGTGCCACTACCAAACAGGGGGCTGGTGGCTACACCTTC
D: NA; V: TRBV27; J: TRBJ2-5; size: NA; CDR3: CASSFKIQGGGETQYF; DNA: TGTGCCAGCAGTTTTAAAATTCAGGGAGGGGGAGAGACCCAGTACTTC
D: TRBD1; V: TRBV4-1; J: TRBJ1-6; size: NA; CDR3: CASSNRDRGSPLHF; DNA: TGCGCCAGCAGCAACCGGGACAGGGGATCACCCCTCCACTTT
D: NA; V: TRBV11-2; J: TRBJ1-4; size: NA; CDR3: CASSRTTTNEKLFF; DNA: TGTGCCAGCAGCCGAACAACAACTAATGAAAAACTGTTTTTT
D: TRBD2; V: TRBV9; J: TRBJ2-1; size: NA; CDR3: CASSVRGGHINEQFF; DNA: TGTGCCAGCAGCGTACGGGGAGGGCACATCAATGAGCAGTTCTTC
D: TRBD1; V: TRBV5-4; J: TRBJ2-1; size: NA; CDR3: CASSPEDRGGTNEQFF; DNA: TGTGCCAGCAGCCCCGAGGACAGGGGAGGAACGAATGAGCAGTTCTTC
D: NA; V: TRBV15; J: TRBJ1-6; size: NA; CDR3: CATSRGGNSPLHF; DNA: TGTGCCACCAGCAGGGGGGGTAATTCACCCCTCCACTTT
D: NA; V: TRBV30; J: TRBJ2-1; size: NA; CDR3: CAYALGLKTNEQFF; DNA: TGTGCCTACGCACTGGGGCTAAAAACTAATGAGCAGTTCTTC
D: TRBD1; V: TRBV11-1; J: TRBJ2-3; size: NA; CDR3: CASSPGTDTTDTQYF; DNA: TGTGCCAGCAGCCCCGGGACAGACACCACAGATACGCAGTATTTT
D: NA; V: TRBV11-3; J: TRBJ1-1; size: NA; CDR3: CASSLGGGAAFF; DNA: TGTGCCAGCAGCTTAGGGGGCGGGGCAGCTTTCTTT
D: TRBD2; V: TRBV6-5; J: TRBJ2-2; size: once; CDR3: CASSLTSGVVGELFF; DNA: TGTGCCAGCAGTTTGACTAGCGGGGTAGTCGGGGAGCTGTTTTTT
D: NA; V: TRBV7-9; J: TRBJ1-2; size: NA; CDR3: CASSPTDNYGYTF; DNA: TGTGCCAGCAGCCCGACAGATAACTATGGCTACACCTTC
D: NA; V: TRBV6-5; J: TRBJ2-3; size: NA; CDR3: CASSYDTGSDTQYF; DNA: TGTGCCAGCAGTTATGACACCGGCTCGGATACGCAGTATTTT
D: TRBD1; V: TRBV6-1; J: TRBJ1-5; size: NA; CDR3: CASSEVGGWQPQHF; DNA: TGTGCCAGCAGTGAAGTAGGGGGCTGGCAGCCCCAGCATTTT